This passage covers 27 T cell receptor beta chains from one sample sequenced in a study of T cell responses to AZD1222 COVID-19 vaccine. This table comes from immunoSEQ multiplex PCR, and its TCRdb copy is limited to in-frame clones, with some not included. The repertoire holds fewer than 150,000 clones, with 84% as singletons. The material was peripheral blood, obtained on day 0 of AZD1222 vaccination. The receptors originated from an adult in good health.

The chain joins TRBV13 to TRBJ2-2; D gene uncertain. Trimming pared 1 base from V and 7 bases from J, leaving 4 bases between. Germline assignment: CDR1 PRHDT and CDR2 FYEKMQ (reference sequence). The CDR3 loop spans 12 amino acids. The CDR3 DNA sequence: TGTGCCAGCAGCTTAGTGGTCGGGGAGCTGTTTTTT. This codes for CASSLVVGELFF.

CDR3 loop: CASLLGWTNQPQHF. CDR3 DNA: TGTGCCAGCTTGTTGGGCTGGACAAATCAGCCCCAGCATTTT. The chain recombines TRBV6-5 with TRBJ1-5; possibly TRBD1 for D (5 bases). CDR1 and CDR2 from the germline V gene are MNHEY and SVGAGI. The CDR3 is 14 amino acids. V lost 8 bases and J lost 4, with 15 bases in between.

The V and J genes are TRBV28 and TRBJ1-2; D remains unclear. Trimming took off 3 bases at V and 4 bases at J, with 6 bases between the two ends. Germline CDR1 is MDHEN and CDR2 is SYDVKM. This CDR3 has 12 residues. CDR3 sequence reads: CASSLKFYGYTF. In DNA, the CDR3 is TGTGCCAGCAGTTTGAAGTTCTATGGCTACACCTTC.

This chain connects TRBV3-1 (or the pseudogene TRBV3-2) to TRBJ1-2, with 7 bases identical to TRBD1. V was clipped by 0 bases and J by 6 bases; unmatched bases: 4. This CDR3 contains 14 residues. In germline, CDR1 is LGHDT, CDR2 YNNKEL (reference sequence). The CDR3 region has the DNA TGTGCCAGCAGCCAAGAACAGGGGTATGATGGCTACACCTTC. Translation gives CASSQEQGYDGYTF.

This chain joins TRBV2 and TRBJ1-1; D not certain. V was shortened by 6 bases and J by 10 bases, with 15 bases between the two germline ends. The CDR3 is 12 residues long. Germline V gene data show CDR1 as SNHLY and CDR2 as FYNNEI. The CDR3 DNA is TGTGCCAGCAGGACGGCACCTTCCCCAGCTTTCTTT. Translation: CASRTAPSPAFF.

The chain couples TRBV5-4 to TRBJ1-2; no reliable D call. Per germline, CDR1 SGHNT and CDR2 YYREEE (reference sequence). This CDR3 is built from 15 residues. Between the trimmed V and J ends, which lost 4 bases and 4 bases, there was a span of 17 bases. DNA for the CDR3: TGTGCCAGCAGCCTCGGGAGGGCCGTAGGCTATGGCTACACCTTC. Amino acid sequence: CASSLGRAVGYGYTF.

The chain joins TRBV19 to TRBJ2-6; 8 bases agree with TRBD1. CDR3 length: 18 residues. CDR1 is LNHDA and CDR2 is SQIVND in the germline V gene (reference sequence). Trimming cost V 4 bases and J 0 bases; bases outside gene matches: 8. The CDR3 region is CASSTTDRAASGANVLTF. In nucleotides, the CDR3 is TGTGCCAGTAGTACAACGGACAGGGCCGCCTCTGGGGCCAACGTCCTGACTTTC. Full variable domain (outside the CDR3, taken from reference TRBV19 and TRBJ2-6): DGGITQSPKYLFRKEGQNVTLSCEQNLNHDAMYWYRQDPGQGLRLIYYSQIVNDFQKGDIAEGYSVSREKKESFPLTVTSAQKNPTAFYLCASSTTDRAASGANVLTFGAGSRLTVL.

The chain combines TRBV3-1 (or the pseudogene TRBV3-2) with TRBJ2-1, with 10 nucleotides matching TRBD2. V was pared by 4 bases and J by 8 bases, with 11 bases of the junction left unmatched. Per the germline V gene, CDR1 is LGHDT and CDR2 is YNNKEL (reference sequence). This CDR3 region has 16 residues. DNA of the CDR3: TGTGCCAGCAGCCGAGCTAGCGGGGGCCCCACCCATGAGCAGTTCTTC. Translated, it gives CASSRASGGPTHEQFF.

CDR3 loop: CASSQTGFLNTEAFF. In nucleotides, the CDR3 is TGTGCCAGTAGCCAAACCGGATTTTTGAACACTGAAGCTTTCTTT. The V call is TRBV19, the J call TRBJ1-1; D unclear. Germline values: CDR1 LNHDA, CDR2 SQIVND (reference sequence). V dropped 6 bases and J dropped 0 bases, with 14 bases sitting between them. The CDR3 has 15 residues.

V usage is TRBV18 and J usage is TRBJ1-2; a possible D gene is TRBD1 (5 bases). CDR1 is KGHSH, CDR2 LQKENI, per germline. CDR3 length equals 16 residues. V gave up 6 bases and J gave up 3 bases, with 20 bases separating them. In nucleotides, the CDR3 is TGTGCCAGCTCTCCCACTCCAGCCGGGACGCACTATGGCTACACCTTC. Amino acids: CASSPTPAGTHYGYTF.

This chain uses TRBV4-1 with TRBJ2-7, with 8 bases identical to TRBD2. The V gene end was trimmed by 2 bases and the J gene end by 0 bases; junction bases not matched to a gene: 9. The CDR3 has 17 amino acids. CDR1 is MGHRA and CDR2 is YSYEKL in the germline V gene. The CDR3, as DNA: TGCGCCAGCAGCCAAACCCGAACAGGGACTAGCTCCTACGAGCAGTACTTC. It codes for CASSQTRTGTSSYEQYF.

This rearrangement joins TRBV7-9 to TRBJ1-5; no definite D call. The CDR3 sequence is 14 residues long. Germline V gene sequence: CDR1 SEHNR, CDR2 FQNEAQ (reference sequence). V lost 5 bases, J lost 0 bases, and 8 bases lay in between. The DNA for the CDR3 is TGTGCCAGCAGCCTCGGAGATAGCAATCAGCCCCAGCATTTT. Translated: CASSLGDSNQPQHF.

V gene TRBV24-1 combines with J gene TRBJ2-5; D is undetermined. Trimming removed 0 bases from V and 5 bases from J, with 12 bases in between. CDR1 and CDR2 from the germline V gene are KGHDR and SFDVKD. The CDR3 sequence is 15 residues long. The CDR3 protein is CATSDLRRNSETQYF. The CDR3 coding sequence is TGTGCCACCAGTGATTTGAGACGGAACAGTGAGACCCAGTACTTC.

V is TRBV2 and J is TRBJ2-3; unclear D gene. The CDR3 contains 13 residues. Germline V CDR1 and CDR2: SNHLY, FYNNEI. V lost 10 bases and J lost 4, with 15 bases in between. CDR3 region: CAIDSGLSDTQYF. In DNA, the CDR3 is TGTGCCATCGACTCTGGATTATCAGATACGCAGTATTTT.

DNA of the CDR3: TGTGCCAGCAGTTTGGTGGCCTTTGGGTCTGAAGCTTTCTTT. It specifies CASSLVAFGSEAFF. V usage is TRBV28 and J usage is TRBJ1-1, with no clear D. The V gene's germline CDR1 is MDHEN and CDR2 SYDVKM. The V and J ends lost 3 bases and 6 bases respectively, with 14 bases between them. This CDR3 spans 14 amino acids.

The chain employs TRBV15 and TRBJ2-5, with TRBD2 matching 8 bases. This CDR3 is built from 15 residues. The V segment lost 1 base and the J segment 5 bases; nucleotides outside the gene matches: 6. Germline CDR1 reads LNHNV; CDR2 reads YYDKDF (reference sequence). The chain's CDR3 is CATSRVRGGEETQYF. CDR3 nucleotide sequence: TGTGCCACCAGCAGAGTTCGGGGGGGAGAGGAGACCCAGTACTTC.

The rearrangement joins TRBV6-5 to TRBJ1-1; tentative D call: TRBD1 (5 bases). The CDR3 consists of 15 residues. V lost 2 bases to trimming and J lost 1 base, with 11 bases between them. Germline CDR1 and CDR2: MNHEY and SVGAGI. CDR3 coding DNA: TGTGCCAGCAGTTACATTTCCGGGGGGAACACTGAAGCTTTCTTT. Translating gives CASSYISGGNTEAFF.

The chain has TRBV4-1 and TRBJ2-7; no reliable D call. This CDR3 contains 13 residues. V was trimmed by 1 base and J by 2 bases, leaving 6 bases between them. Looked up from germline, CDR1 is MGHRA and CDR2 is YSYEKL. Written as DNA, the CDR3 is TGCGCCAGCAGCCAAGGGTTAGCCTACGAGCAGTACTTC. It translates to CASSQGLAYEQYF.

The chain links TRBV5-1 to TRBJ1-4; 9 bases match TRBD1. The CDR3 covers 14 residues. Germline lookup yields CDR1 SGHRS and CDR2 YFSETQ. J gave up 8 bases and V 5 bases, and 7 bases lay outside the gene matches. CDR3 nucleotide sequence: TGCGCCAGCAGGCCCGGGACAGGGAAGGAAAAACTGTTTTTT. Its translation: CASRPGTGKEKLFF.

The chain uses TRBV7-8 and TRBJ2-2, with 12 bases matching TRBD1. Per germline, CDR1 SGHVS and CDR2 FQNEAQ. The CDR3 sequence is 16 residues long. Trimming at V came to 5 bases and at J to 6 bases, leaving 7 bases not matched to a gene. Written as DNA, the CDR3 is TGTGCCAGCAGCGTAATGGGACAGGGGGCCCCCGGGGAGCTGTTTTTT. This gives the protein CASSVMGQGAPGELFF.

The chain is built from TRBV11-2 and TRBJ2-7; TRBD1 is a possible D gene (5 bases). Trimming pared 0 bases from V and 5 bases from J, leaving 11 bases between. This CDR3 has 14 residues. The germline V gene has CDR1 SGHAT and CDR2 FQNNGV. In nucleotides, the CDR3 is TGTGCCAGCAGCTTAGACAGGGCGGTCGACGAGCAGTACTTC. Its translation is CASSLDRAVDEQYF.

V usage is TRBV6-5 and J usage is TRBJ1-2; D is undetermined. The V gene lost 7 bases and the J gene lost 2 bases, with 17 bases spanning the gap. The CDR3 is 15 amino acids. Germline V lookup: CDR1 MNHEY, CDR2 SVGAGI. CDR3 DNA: TGTGCCAGCACCGACGCCTCAAGGATAAACTATGGCTACACCTTC. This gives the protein CASTDASRINYGYTF.

The CDR3 spells CASSTRGTQPQHF. The CDR3 DNA reads TGTGCCAGCAGTACCAGGGGGACTCAGCCCCAGCATTTT. V gene TRBV27 combines with J gene TRBJ1-5, with 7 bases lining up with TRBD1. There are 13 residues in the CDR3. CDR1 and CDR2 from the germline V gene are MNHEY and SMNVEV (reference sequence). V trimming: 5 bases; J trimming: 6 bases; junction bases outside the gene matches: 4.

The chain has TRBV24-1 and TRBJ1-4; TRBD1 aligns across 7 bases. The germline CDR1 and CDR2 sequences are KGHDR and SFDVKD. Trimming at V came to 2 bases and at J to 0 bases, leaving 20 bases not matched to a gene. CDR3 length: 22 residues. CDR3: CATSDCEARDRPYSATNEKLFF. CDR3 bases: TGTGCCACCAGTGATTGTGAAGCGAGGGACAGACCCTATAGCGCAACTAATGAAAAACTGTTTTTT.

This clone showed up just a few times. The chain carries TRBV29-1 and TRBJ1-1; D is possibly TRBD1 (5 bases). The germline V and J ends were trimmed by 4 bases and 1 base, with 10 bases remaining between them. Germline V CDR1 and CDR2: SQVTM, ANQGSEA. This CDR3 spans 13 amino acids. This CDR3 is CSVGGTENTEAFF. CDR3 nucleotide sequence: TGCAGCGTTGGAGGGACGGAGAACACTGAAGCTTTCTTT.

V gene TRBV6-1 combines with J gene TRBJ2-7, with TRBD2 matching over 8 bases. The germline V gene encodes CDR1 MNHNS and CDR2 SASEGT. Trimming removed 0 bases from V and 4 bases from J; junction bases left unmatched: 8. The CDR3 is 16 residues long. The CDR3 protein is CASSEAPGGGKYEQYF. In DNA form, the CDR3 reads TGTGCCAGCAGTGAAGCCCCGGGAGGGGGAAAGTACGAGCAGTACTTC.

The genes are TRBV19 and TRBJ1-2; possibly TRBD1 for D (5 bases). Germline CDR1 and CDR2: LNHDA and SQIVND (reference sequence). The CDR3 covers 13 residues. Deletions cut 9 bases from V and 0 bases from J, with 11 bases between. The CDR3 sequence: CASEQVSNYGYTF. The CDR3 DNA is TGTGCCAGCGAACAGGTCTCTAACTATGGCTACACCTTC.